This TCR beta chain was obtained from a study of blood T cell repertoires in COVID-19. Study-level background: Samples representing acute and convalescent COVID-19 were sourced from the United States, Italy and Spain. Sources were T cells, B-cell-depleted T cells, or PBMCs; the material itself was cDNA or gDNA.

The CDR3 sequence is 13 residues long. CDR1 is SGHDT and CDR2 is YYEEEE in the germline V gene. V was shortened by 1 base and J by 13 bases, with 14 bases between the two germline ends. In the source study's methods: Amplification of reference gene primers was used by the study to estimate nucleated cell counts. Using immunoSEQ multiplex PCR, the repertoire was profiled, and TCRdb retains in-frame clones only, with some absent. That table is the source of V, J and clone size, and D and trimming were worked out from the DNA. The data hold roughly 67,000 clones, with 85% to 90% observed a single time. The material sequenced was peripheral blood. This TCR was sampled from a woman in her sixties with acute or convalescent COVID-19. The J gene is TRBJ1-4, the V gene TRBV5-6; D possibly corresponds to TRBD1 (5 bases). The CDR3 protein is CASSLWGGGRLFF. Here the CDR3 DNA reads TGTGCCAGCAGCTTGTGGGGCGGGGGACGACTGTTTTTT. The full variable domain, completed using reference TRBV5-6 and TRBJ1-4, is DAGVTQSPTHLIKTRGQQVTLRCSPKSGHDTVSWYQQALGQGPQFIFQYYEEEERQRGNFPDRFSGHQFPNYSSELNVNALLLGDSALYLCASSLWGGGRLFFGSGTQLSVL.